The clone carrying this T cell receptor beta chain was seen more than once but under ten times. This sample was included in a study of T-cell reconstitution after alpha-beta-depleted transplantation in children. TCRbeta library construction was performed incorporating unique molecular identifiers. TCRdb re-analysed the PCR reads in MiXCR, keeping a single row per CDR3 protein. The data show 200,000 to 250,000 distinct CDR3 sequences, around 9.5% seen once. Germline V CDR1 and CDR2: SGHRS, YFSETQ. There are 13 residues in the CDR3. Trimming shortened V by 0 bases and J by 9 bases, and 12 bases separated the two germline ends.

The TCR originated in a human donor who donated a stem cell graft to a child with acute lymphoblastic leukemia. Sequences were derived from PBMCs from the stem cell graft donor, sampled from the stem cell graft. V usage is TRBV5-1 and J usage is TRBJ2-5; possible D gene TRBD1, 5 bases. CDR3 coding DNA: TGCGCCAGCAGCTTGGAGACAGTAGGAGCCCAGTACTTC. This sequence encodes CASSLETVGAQYF.